This T cell receptor beta chain comes out of a study of T cells in Graves' hyperthyroidism and ophthalmopathy. Amplified TCR beta CDR3 regions derived from RNA transcripts. First-round RT-PCR of the TCR CDR3 relied on the HTBI primer set. TCRdb used MiXCR to reprocess the multiplex PCR reads, holding one entry per CDR3 protein. The sample lists fewer than 500,000 distinct CDR3 sequences, more than 12% occurring once. CDR1 MNHEY and CDR2 SMNVEV come from the germline V gene (reference sequence). Trimming took 2 bases from V and 2 from J; bases not matched to a gene: 12. The length of the CDR3 is 17 residues. This clonotype was seen at least ten times.

The sample comprised blood. This sequence originates from a woman aged 25-40 years with Graves' ophthalmopathy. This chain connects TRBV27 to TRBJ2-7; 7 bases are shared with TRBD2. CDR3 residues: CASSLEGSGFYPYEQYF. CDR3 nucleotide sequence: TGTGCCAGCAGTTTAGAGGGTAGCGGGTTTTACCCCTACGAGCAGTACTTC.